This entry is about one TCR beta chain. What it recognizes is unknown. The data are from a study of yellow fever vaccine responses in identical twins. Findings of the study overall: Each twin's T cell response to the vaccine was reported to look partly convergent and partly personalized.

Each CDR3 protein gets one entry after TCRdb re-called the RT-PCR reads with MiXCR. Counted here are tens of thousands of distinct CDR3 sequences, around 74% occurring once; the ten biggest clones make up 4% to 5.5%. V was pared by 2 bases and J by 6 bases, with 12 bases of the junction left unmatched. Germline-derived CDR1 and CDR2 are SGHRS and YFSETQ. The CDR3 sequence is 17 residues long. This TCR came from a woman under 30 who received the yellow fever vaccine. The sample consisted of T cells from blood (PBMCs), unsorted or a sorted subset (not recorded which), taken before or after yellow fever vaccination (not recorded which). The rearrangement links TRBV5-1 to TRBJ2-2; TRBD1 matches at 8 bases. The CDR3 sequence is CASSFPGQGALAGELFF. The CDR3 DNA sequence: TGCGCCAGCAGCTTTCCCGGACAGGGTGCCCTGGCCGGGGAGCTGTTTTTT.